Below, 5 T cell receptor beta chains from the same sample are listed, as sequenced in a study of blood T cells in healthy people across ages. The authors ran a second PCR of 7 to 11 cycles using a sample-barcoded 5' primer and a J-beta primer mix. One entry per CDR3 protein results from TCRdb running MiXCR on the 5' RACE reads. The table lists 1.5 million to 2 million distinct CDR3 sequences, roughly 49% of them singletons. The sequenced material came from blood. The source of these receptors is a woman aged 40 to 49 in good health.

This clonotype was observed a few times. This chain connects TRBV7-2 to TRBJ2-7, with a possible D match to TRBD1 (6 bases). Looked up from germline, CDR1 is SGHTA and CDR2 is FQGNSA. The CDR3 sequence is 15 residues long. V lost 1 base and J 1 base, leaving 11 bases between the germline ends. CDR3 nucleotides: TGTGCCAGCAGCTTAGGACTTACAGGGTCCTACGAGCAGTACTTC. Amino acid sequence: CASSLGLTGSYEQYF. The variable domain in full, completed from reference TRBV7-2 and TRBJ2-7, reads GAGVSQSPSNKVTEKGKDVELRCDPISGHTALYWYRQSLGQGLEFLIYFQGNSAPDKSGLPSDRFSAERTGGSVSTLTIQRTQQEDSAVYLCASSLGLTGSYEQYFGPGTRLTVT.

The chain recombines TRBV28 with TRBJ2-5; D is perhaps TRBD2 (6 bases). V was cut by 8 bases and J by 2 bases, with 15 bases left in between. The CDR3 contains 14 residues. The germline gives CDR1 MDHEN, CDR2 SYDVKM. CDR3 sequence: CASGLTGTQETQYF. CDR3 sequence (DNA): TGTGCCAGCGGCCTGACCGGGACTCAAGAGACCCAGTACTTC.

CDR3 nucleotides: TGTGCCAGCTCACCGGCCGGGCCTCTTCGGGGTGAGCAGTTCTTC. This translates into CASSPAGPLRGEQFF. The chain is built from TRBV18 and TRBJ2-1; TRBD2 might be the D (5 bases). The CDR3 is 15 residues long. The germline gives CDR1 KGHSH, CDR2 LQKENI. Trimming shortened V by 3 bases and J by 9 bases, and 18 bases separated the two germline ends.

The gene calls are TRBV24-1 and TRBJ1-1, with TRBD1 as a possible D gene (6 bases). V was clipped by 5 bases and J by 0 bases, with 9 bases between them. Looked up from germline, CDR1 is KGHDR and CDR2 is SFDVKD. CDR3 size: 14 residues. The CDR3 sequence: CATSGGALNTEAFF. Written as DNA, the CDR3 is TGTGCCACCAGTGGGGGGGCATTGAACACTGAAGCTTTCTTT.

This clonotype was counted ten times or more. V is TRBV28 and J is TRBJ2-5, with D tentatively TRBD1 (5 bases). This CDR3 comprises 13 residues. Germline V gene sequence: CDR1 MDHEN, CDR2 SYDVKM. V was cut by 2 bases and J by 4 bases, with 8 bases left in between. CDR3 sequence reads: CASSLPGSETQYF. The CDR3 region has the DNA TGTGCCAGCAGTTTACCAGGGTCAGAGACCCAGTACTTC.